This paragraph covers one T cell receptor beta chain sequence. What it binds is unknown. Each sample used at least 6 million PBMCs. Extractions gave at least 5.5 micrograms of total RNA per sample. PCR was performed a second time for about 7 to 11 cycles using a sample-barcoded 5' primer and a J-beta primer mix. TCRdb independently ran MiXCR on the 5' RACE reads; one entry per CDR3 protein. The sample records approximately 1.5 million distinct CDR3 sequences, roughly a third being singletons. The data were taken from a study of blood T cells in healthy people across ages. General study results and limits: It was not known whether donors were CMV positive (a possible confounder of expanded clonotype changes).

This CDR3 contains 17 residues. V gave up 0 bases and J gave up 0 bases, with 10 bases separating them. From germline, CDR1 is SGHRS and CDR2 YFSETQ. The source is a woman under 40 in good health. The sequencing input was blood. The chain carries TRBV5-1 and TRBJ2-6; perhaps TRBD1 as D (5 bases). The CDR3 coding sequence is TGCGCCAGCAGCTTGGCCAGGGCGATCTCTGGGGCCAACGTCCTGACTTTC. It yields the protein CASSLARAISGANVLTF.